Listed below are T cell receptor beta chains from one sample, sequenced in a study of yellow fever vaccine responses in identical twins. TCRdb re-analysed the RT-PCR reads in MiXCR, keeping a single row per CDR3 protein. The profile shows over 10,000 distinct CDR3 sequences, around four fifths of them singletons. Specimen: T cells from blood (PBMCs), unsorted or a sorted subset (not recorded which), collected before or after yellow fever vaccination (not recorded which). The receptors were sampled from a woman younger than 30 who received the yellow fever vaccine. CDR3s include the opening cysteine and the closing phenylalanine or tryptophan. The D gene is left open where the match is weak. Clone size is given for some rows only: seen once, a few or many times, or a class if the clone is expanded.

DNA: TGTGCCAGCAGCTCCCCGGGTACCTACGAGCAGTACTTC
CDR3: CASSSPGTYEQYF
size: .
J: TRBJ2-7
D: .
V: TRBV11-2

DNA: TGTGCCAGCAGCGTAGCGGCGCAGGGGTTCGAGCAGTACTTC
CDR3: CASSVAAQGFEQYF
size: .
J: TRBJ2-7
D: .
V: TRBV9

DNA: TGTGCCAGTAGTATAGATGGGGTGGATACGCAGTATTTT
CDR3: CASSIDGVDTQYF
size: few
J: TRBJ2-3
D: .
V: TRBV19

DNA: TGTGCCAGCAGTCCGGGTCTTTCAGAAAATCAGCCCCAGCATTTT
CDR3: CASSPGLSENQPQHF
size: .
J: TRBJ1-5
D: .
V: TRBV2

DNA: TGCAGCGTTGCCCAAACAGATACGCAGTATTTT
CDR3: CSVAQTDTQYF
size: .
J: TRBJ2-3
D: .
V: TRBV29-1

DNA: TGTGCCAGCAGTTACTCGAGGGGGGCTTACGAGACCCAGTACTTC
CDR3: CASSYSRGAYETQYF
size: .
J: TRBJ2-5
D: .
V: TRBV6-5

DNA: TGCAGTGCTAGAGATGTACTAGCGGGAGGTTATGAGCAGTTCTTC
CDR3: CSARDVLAGGYEQFF
size: .
J: TRBJ2-1
D: TRBD2
V: TRBV20-1

DNA: TGTGCCAGCAGCCACCCAAGTACCTACGAGCAGTACTTC
CDR3: CASSHPSTYEQYF
size: .
J: TRBJ2-7
D: .
V: TRBV11-3

DNA: TGTGCCAGCAGTTTTAGCTCCTACAATGAGCAGTTCTTC
CDR3: CASSFSSYNEQFF
size: .
J: TRBJ2-1
D: .
V: TRBV12-3/TRBV12-4

DNA: TGTGCTAGCAGCTTCAGCGGGAGTATCGGGGAGCTGTTTTTT
CDR3: CASSFSGSIGELFF
size: .
J: TRBJ2-2
D: TRBD2
V: TRBV7-7

DNA: TGCAGCGTTGGGGAAACTAGCGGGTTCTACGAGCAGTACTTC
CDR3: CSVGETSGFYEQYF
size: .
J: TRBJ2-7
D: TRBD2
V: TRBV29-1

DNA: TGTGCCAGCAGTTTACCCGGCACAGATACGCAGTATTTT
CDR3: CASSLPGTDTQYF
size: .
J: TRBJ2-3
D: .
V: TRBV12-3/TRBV12-4

DNA: TGTGCCAGCAGCTTAGTGCTAGCGCCGGAGACCCAGTACTTC
CDR3: CASSLVLAPETQYF
size: .
J: TRBJ2-5
D: .
V: TRBV7-2

DNA: TGCAGCGTGCCGTCGCGGGCAGATACGCAGTATTTT
CDR3: CSVPSRADTQYF
size: .
J: TRBJ2-3
D: .
V: TRBV29-1

DNA: TGTGCCAGCAGCTTGACAGGGGAAGGCGAGACCCAGTACTTC
CDR3: CASSLTGEGETQYF
size: .
J: TRBJ2-5
D: TRBD1
V: TRBV11-1

DNA: TGTGCCAGCCTTCCGGTCCCCGGGGAGCTGTTTTTT
CDR3: CASLPVPGELFF
size: .
J: TRBJ2-2
D: .
V: TRBV6-1

DNA: TGTGCCAGCAGCTCAGTCCCCTCCTCCTACGAGCAGTACTTC
CDR3: CASSSVPSSYEQYF
size: .
J: TRBJ2-7
D: .
V: TRBV28

DNA: TGCGCCAGCAGCCAAGCTCTAGGGTCAGATACGCAGTATTTT
CDR3: CASSQALGSDTQYF
size: .
J: TRBJ2-3
D: .
V: TRBV4-3

DNA: TGTGCCAGCAGCGTAGGGGTGGACCTCTCCTACGAGCAGTACTTC
CDR3: CASSVGVDLSYEQYF
size: once
J: TRBJ2-7
D: .
V: TRBV9

DNA: TGTGCCAGCAGCCTGACAGCCTCCGCTGAAGCTTTCTTT
CDR3: CASSLTASAEAFF
size: few
J: TRBJ1-1
D: .
V: TRBV6-1

DNA: TGCAGCGTTCTCAAGGGGAGCGGCGGGGAGCTGTTTTTT
CDR3: CSVLKGSGGELFF
size: once
J: TRBJ2-2
D: .
V: TRBV29-1

DNA: TGTGCCAGCAGCTTACTTTCAGATACGCAGTATTTT
CDR3: CASSLLSDTQYF
size: .
J: TRBJ2-3
D: .
V: TRBV7-9